The present T cell receptor beta chain was sequenced within a study of blood T cell repertoires in COVID-19. Study details: The United States, Italy and Spain supplied acute and convalescent COVID-19 samples. PBMCs, B-cell-depleted T cells, or T cells provided the cDNA or gDNA that made up the material.

In the original workflow: The authors estimated nucleated cell counts from reference gene primer amplification. TCRdb keeps only in-frame clones here, not all; method: immunoSEQ multiplex PCR. D and trimming were read from the DNA, whereas the V and J calls and clone size are those reported in that table. In the table there are about 45,000 clones, around 79% of which are singletons. The source is a human donor in a cohort sampled during active COVID-19. Sequencing was done on a sample of peripheral blood.

CDR3 residues: CASSYPHASGDTDTQYF. The CDR3 DNA reads TGTGCCAGTAGTTACCCTCACGCCAGCGGGGACACAGATACGCAGTATTTT. The chain has TRBV19 and TRBJ2-3, with 7 bases that match TRBD2. Germline CDR1 reads LNHDA; CDR2 reads SQIVND (reference sequence). J gave up 2 bases and V 5 bases, and 13 bases lay outside the gene matches. The CDR3 has 17 amino acids.